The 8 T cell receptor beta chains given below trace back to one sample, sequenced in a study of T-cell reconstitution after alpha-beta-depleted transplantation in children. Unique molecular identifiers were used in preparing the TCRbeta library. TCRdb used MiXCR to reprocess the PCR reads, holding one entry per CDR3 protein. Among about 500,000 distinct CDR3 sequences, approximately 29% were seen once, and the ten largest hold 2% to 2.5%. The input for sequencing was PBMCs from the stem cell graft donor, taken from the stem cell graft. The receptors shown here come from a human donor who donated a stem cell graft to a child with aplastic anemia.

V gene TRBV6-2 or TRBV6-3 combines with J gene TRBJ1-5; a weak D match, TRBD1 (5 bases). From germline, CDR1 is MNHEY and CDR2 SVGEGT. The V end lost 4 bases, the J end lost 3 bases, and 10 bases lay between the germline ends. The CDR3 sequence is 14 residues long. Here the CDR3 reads CASSSVGPNQPQHF. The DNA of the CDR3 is TGTGCCAGCAGTTCCGTGGGGCCCAATCAGCCCCAGCATTTT.

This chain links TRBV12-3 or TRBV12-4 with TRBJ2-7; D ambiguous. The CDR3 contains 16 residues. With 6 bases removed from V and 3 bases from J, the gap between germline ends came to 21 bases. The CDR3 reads CASSPPVLVWDYEQYF. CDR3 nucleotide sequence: TGTGCCAGCAGCCCCCCGGTCCTCGTGTGGGACTACGAGCAGTACTTC.

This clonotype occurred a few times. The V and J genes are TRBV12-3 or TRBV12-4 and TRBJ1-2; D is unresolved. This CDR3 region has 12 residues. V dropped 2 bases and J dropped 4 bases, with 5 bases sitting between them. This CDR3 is CASSLSSYGYTF. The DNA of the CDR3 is TGTGCCAGCAGTTTATCCAGCTATGGCTACACCTTC.

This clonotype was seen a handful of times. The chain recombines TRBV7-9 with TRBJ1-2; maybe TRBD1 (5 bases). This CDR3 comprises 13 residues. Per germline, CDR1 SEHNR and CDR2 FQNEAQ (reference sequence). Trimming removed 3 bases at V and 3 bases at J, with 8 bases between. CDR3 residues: CASSFRGDYGYTF. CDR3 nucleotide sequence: TGTGCCAGCAGCTTCCGGGGGGACTATGGCTACACCTTC.

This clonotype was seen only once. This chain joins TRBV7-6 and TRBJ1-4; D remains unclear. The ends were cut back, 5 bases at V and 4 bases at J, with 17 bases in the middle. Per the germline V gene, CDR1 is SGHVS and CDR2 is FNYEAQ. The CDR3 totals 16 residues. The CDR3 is CASSPDQIVNNEKLFF. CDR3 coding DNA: TGTGCCAGCAGCCCGGACCAGATCGTTAATAATGAAAAACTGTTTTTT. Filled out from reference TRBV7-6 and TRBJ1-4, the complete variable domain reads GAGVSQSPRYKVTKRGQDVALRCDPISGHVSLYWYRQALGQGPEFLTYFNYEAQQDKSGLPNDRFSAERPEGSISTLTIQRTEQRDSAMYRCASSPDQIVNNEKLFFGSGTQLSVL.

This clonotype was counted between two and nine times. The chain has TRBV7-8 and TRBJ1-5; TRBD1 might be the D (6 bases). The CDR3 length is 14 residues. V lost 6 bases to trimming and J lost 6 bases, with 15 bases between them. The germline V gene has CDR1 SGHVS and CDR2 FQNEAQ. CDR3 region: CASSSSGVGQPQHF. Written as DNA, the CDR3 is TGTGCCAGCAGTTCATCAGGGGTTGGTCAGCCCCAGCATTTT.

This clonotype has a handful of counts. The DNA of the CDR3 is TGCGCCAGCAGCCGGACTAGCGGGACTTCCTACAATGAGCAGTTCTTC. Its protein product is CASSRTSGTSYNEQFF. The chain has TRBV5-1 and TRBJ2-1; 12 nucleotides align to TRBD2. The CDR3 has 16 residues. The V segment lost 4 bases and the J segment 1 base; nucleotides outside the gene matches: 3. Germline V gene sequence: CDR1 SGHRS, CDR2 YFSETQ.

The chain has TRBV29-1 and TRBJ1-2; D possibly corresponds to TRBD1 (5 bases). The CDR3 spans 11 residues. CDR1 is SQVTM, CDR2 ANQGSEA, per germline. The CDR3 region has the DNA TGCGCCGACGGCAGGGACTATGGCTACACCTTC. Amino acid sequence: CADGRDYGYTF.